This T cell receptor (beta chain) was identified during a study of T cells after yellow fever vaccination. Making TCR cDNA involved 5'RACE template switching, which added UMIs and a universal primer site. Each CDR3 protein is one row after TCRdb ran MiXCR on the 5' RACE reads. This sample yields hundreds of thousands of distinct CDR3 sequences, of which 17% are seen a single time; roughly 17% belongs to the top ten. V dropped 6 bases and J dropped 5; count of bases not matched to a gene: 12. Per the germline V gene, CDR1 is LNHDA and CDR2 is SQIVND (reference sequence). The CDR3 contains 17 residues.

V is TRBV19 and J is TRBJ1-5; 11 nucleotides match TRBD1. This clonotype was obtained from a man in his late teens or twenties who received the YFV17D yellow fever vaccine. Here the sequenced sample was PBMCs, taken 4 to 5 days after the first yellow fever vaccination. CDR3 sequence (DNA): TGTGCCAGTAGCCATCTGAGGACAGGGGGCGGTTATCAGCCCCAGCATTTT. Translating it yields CASSHLRTGGGYQPQHF. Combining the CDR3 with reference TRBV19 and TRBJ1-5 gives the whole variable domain DGGITQSPKYLFRKEGQNVTLSCEQNLNHDAMYWYRQDPGQGLRLIYYSQIVNDFQKGDIAEGYSVSREKKESFPLTVTSAQKNPTAFYLCASSHLRTGGGYQPQHFGDGTRLSIL.